This T cell receptor (beta chain) was sequenced during a study of CD8 T cells in ankylosing spondylitis. The study, taken as a whole, reports: The disease-linked clones had a CD8+ phenotype and low blood frequencies. According to the report, clones linked to the disease were significantly enriched in matched synovial fluid samples taken from ankylosing spondylitis patients.

Each TCR beta library was made by quantitative 5'-RACE that incorporated molecular barcodes. From the 5' RACE reads, TCRdb called clonotypes with MiXCR, one entry per CDR3 protein. Of under 300,000 distinct CDR3 sequences in the sample, 9.5% to 12% were seen once. This clonotype was recorded at least ten times. What it binds is unknown. Trimming pared 6 bases from V and 2 bases from J, leaving 12 bases between. The CDR3 spans 14 residues. This chain joins TRBV12-3 or TRBV12-4 and TRBJ2-3, with D unclear. Sequencing input: blood, either unsorted or a sorted T cell fraction (not recorded which). The sequence derives from a male donor with ankylosing spondylitis or in good health (not recorded which). The CDR3 spells CASSLSGPTDTQYF. The CDR3 region has the DNA TGTGCCAGCAGCCTATCAGGACCCACAGATACGCAGTATTTT.